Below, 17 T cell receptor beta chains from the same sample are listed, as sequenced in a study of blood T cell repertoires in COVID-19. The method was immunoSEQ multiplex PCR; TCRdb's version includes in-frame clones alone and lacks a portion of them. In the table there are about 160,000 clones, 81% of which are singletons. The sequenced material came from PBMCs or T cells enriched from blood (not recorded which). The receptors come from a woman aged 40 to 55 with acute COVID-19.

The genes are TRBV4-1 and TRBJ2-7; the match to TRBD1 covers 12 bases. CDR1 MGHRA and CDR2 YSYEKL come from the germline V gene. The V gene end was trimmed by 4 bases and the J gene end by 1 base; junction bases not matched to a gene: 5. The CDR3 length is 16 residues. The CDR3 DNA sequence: TGCGCCAGCAGCCCGGGGACAGGGGGCGATTCCTACGAGCAGTACGTC. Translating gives CASSPGTGGDSYEQYV.

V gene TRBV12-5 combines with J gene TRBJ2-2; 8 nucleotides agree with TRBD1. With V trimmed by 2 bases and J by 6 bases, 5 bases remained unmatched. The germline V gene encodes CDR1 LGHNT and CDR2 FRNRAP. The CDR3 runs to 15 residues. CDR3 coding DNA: TGTGCTAGTGGTTTGCCCATACAGGGGGCCGGGGAGCTGTTTTTT. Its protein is CASGLPIQGAGELFF.

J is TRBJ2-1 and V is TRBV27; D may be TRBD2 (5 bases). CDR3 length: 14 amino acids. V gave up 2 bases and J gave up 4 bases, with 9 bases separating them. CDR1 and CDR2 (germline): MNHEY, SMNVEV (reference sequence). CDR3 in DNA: TGTGCCAGCAGTTTACCGGGCGGGTACAATGAGCAGTTCTTC. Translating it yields CASSLPGGYNEQFF.

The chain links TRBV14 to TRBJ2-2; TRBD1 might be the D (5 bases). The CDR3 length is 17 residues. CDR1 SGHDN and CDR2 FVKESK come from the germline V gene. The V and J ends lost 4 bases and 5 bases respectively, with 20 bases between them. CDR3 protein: CASSLTRQPPETGELFF. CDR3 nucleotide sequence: TGTGCCAGCAGCCTGACGCGACAGCCCCCGGAAACCGGGGAGCTGTTTTTT. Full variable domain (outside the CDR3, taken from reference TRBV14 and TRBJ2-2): EAGVTQFPSHSVIEKGQTVTLRCDPISGHDNLYWYRRVMGKEIKFLLHFVKESKQDESGMPNNRFLAERTGGTYSTLKVQPAELEDSGVYFCASSLTRQPPETGELFFGEGSRLTVL.

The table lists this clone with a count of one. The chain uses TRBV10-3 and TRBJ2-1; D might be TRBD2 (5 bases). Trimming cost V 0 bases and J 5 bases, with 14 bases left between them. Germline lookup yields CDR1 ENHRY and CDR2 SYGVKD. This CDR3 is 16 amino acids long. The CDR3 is CAISESWAGRNNEQFF. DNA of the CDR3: TGTGCCATCAGTGAGTCATGGGCGGGCCGGAACAATGAGCAGTTCTTC.

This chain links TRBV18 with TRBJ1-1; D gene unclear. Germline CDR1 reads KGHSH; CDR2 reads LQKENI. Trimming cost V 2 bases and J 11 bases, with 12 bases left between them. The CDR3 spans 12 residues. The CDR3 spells CASSPGSKEAFF. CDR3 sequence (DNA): TGTGCCAGCTCACCAGGGTCCAAGGAGGCTTTCTTT.

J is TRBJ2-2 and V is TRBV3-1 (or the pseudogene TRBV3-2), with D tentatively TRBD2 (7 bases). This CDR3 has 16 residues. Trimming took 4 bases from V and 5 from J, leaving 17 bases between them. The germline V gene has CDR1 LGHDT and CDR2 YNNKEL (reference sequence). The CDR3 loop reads CASSLFKGGRTGELFF. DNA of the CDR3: TGTGCCAGCAGCCTTTTTAAGGGGGGGCGGACCGGGGAGCTGTTTTTT.

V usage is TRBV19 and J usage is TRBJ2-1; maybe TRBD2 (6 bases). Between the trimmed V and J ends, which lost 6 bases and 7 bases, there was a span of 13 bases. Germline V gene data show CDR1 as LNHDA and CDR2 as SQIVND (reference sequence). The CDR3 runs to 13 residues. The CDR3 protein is CASRLGGDNEQFF. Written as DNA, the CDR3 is TGTGCCAGTAGGTTGGGGGGAGATAATGAGCAGTTCTTC.

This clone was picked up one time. CDR3 sequence: CASSEATGDRVTGELFF. The CDR3 bases are TGTGCCAGCAGTGAAGCTACAGGGGATCGGGTCACCGGGGAGCTGTTTTTT. The chain combines TRBV6-1 with TRBJ2-2; 7 bases match TRBD1. V shed 0 bases and J 4 bases; nucleotides not matched to a gene: 8. Germline lookup yields CDR1 MNHNS and CDR2 SASEGT. This CDR3 comprises 17 residues.

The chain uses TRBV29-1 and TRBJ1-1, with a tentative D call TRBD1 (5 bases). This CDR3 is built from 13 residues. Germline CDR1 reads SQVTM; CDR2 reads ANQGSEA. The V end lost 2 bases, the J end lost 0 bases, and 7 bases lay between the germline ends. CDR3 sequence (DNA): TGCAGCGTTGAACAGGGCCTGAACACTGAAGCTTTCTTT. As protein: CSVEQGLNTEAFF.

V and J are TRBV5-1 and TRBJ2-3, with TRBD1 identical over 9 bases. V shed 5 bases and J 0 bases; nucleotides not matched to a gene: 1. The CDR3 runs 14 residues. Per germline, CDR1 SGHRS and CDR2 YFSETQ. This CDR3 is CASRQGASTDTQYF. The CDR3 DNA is TGCGCCAGCAGACAGGGGGCTAGCACAGATACGCAGTATTTT.

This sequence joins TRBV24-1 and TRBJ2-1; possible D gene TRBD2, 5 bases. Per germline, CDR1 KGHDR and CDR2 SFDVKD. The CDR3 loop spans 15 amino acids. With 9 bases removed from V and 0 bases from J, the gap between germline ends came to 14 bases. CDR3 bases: TGTGCCACCTCGCAAGCGGAGTTCTCCTACAATGAGCAGTTCTTC. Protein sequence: CATSQAEFSYNEQFF.

CDR3 sequence reads: CASSQEWGQGMATTDTQYF. The CDR3 bases are TGCGCCAGCAGCCAAGAGTGGGGACAGGGGATGGCCACCACAGATACGCAGTATTTT. This chain links TRBV4-1 with TRBJ2-3; 10 bases fit TRBD1. The germline CDR1 and CDR2 sequences are MGHRA and YSYEKL. J was trimmed by 2 bases and V by 0 bases; bases with no gene match: 11. CDR3 size: 19 residues.

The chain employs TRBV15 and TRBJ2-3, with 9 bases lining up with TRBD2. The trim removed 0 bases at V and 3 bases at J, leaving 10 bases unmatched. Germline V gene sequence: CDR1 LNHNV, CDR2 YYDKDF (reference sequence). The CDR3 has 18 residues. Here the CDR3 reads CATSRDRWASGKTDTQYF. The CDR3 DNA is TGTGCCACCAGCAGAGATCGATGGGCTAGCGGGAAGACAGATACGCAGTATTTT.

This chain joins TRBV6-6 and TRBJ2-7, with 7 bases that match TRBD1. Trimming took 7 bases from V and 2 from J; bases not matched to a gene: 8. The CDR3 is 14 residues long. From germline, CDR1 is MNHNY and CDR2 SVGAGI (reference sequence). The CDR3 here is CASTFGGQAYEQYV. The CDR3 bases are TGTGCCAGCACCTTTGGAGGACAGGCCTACGAGCAGTACGTC.

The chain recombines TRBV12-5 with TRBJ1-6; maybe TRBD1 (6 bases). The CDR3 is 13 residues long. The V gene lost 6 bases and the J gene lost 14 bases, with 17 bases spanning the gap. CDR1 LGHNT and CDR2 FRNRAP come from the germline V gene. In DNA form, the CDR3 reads TGTGCTAGTGGGGACAGCCGCCTTGGGACCCTCCACTTT. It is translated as CASGDSRLGTLHF.

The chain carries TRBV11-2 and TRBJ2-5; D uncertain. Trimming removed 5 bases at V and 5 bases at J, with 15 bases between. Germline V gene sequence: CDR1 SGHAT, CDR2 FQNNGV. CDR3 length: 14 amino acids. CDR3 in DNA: TGTGCCAGCAGCCCAGGATCCCTTGCGGAGACCCAGTACTTC. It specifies CASSPGSLAETQYF.